This record looks at one T cell receptor beta chain sequence and its context. Its antigen is still unknown. These data come from a study of cytomegalovirus exposure and HLA in healthy donors. About the study: There were around 100 million unique TCR beta sequences, drawn from 200 million or so T cells, in an earlier analysis.

CDR1 and CDR2 (germline): SNHLY, FYNNEI. CDR3 size: 17 residues. The J segment lost 8 bases and the V segment lost 0 bases, leaving 10 bases of the junction unmatched. General study findings and limits: Highly shared sequence variants in one cluster were likely a sequencing artifact. Later analysis identified 15,000 to 20,000 TCR beta sequences associated with HLA alleles, using a false discovery rate threshold of 0.05. The classifier reportedly diagnosed cytomegalovirus status with high sensitivity and specificity.

The study ran its PCR with 60 Vbeta and 13 Jbeta primers. Profiled with immunoSEQ multiplex PCR; TCRdb holds only in-frame clones, not every one. The sample contains 150,000 or so clones, approximately 84% of which appear only once. This chain links TRBV2 with TRBJ2-1; 10 bases agree with TRBD2. The TCR was taken from a man aged 25 to 40 in good health and CMV-seronegative. Source material: PBMCs. The CDR3, as DNA: TGTGCCAGCAGTGAAGCGCTTGAGCTAGCGGGAGACTATGAGCAGTTCTTC. Translated: CASSEALELAGDYEQFF.